Below, 5 T cell receptor beta chains from the same sample are listed, as sequenced in a study of shared clonotypes between healthy human individuals. Here immunoSEQ multiplex PCR was the method, and the copy in TCRdb shows in-frame clones only, minus some. This sample has millions of clones; roughly 92% occur once, and the top ten carry under 0.15%. Specimen: naive CD4+ T cells sorted from blood. Subset indicated: CD45RA+ positively selected. All receptors derive from a young man in good health.

The chain has TRBV18 and TRBJ2-2; 9 nucleotides match TRBD1. The CDR3 is made up of 15 amino acids. The ends lost 3 bases at V and 9 bases at J; junction bases unmatched: 8. CDR1 is KGHSH, CDR2 LQKENI, per germline. The CDR3 loop reads CASSPGQGQSRELFF. For the CDR3, the DNA is TGTGCCAGCTCACCGGGACAGGGTCAAAGTCGGGAGCTGTTTTTT.

The chain joins TRBV5-1 to TRBJ2-3, with D unclear. Trimming removed 2 bases from V and 3 bases from J, with 22 bases in between. Germline-derived CDR1 and CDR2 are SGHRS and YFSETQ. The CDR3 is made up of 18 amino acids. CDR3 nucleotide sequence: TGCGCCAGCAGCTTTTATGCTGCACCAGTAACGATTACAGATACGCAGTATTTT. Residues: CASSFYAAPVTITDTQYF.

The chain joins TRBV11-2 to TRBJ2-5; 14 bases agree with TRBD2. V was clipped by 3 bases and J by 4 bases; unmatched bases: 10. The CDR3 contains 18 residues. Germline CDR1 is SGHAT and CDR2 is FQNNGV. This chain's CDR3 is CASSFTGTSGRGGETQYF. The CDR3 coding sequence is TGTGCCAGCAGCTTCACCGGGACTAGCGGGAGAGGCGGAGAGACCCAGTACTTC.

The gene calls are TRBV15 and TRBJ2-7; maybe TRBD1 (6 bases). V was clipped by 0 bases and J by 2 bases, with 11 bases between them. The CDR3 runs 15 residues. The V gene's germline CDR1 is LNHNV and CDR2 YYDKDF (reference sequence). The CDR3 here is CATSRESGVTYEQYF. In DNA form, the CDR3 reads TGTGCCACCAGCAGAGAGTCAGGGGTCACCTACGAGCAGTACTTC.

This sequence joins TRBV27 and TRBJ2-7, with TRBD1 matching 9 bases. Looked up from germline, CDR1 is MNHEY and CDR2 is SMNVEV (reference sequence). Losses at the gene ends were 8 bases for V and 2 bases for J; bases not matched to a gene: 16. The CDR3 consists of 17 residues. The CDR3 is CASPIAMDRGRTYEQYF. The CDR3 bases are TGTGCCAGCCCAATTGCAATGGACAGGGGCCGTACCTACGAGCAGTACTTC.